Listed here are 11 T cell receptor beta chains from one sample, sequenced in a study of blood T cells in healthy people across ages. A second PCR of roughly 7 to 11 cycles used a sample-barcoded 5' primer and a J-beta primer mix. MiXCR was run by TCRdb on the 5' RACE reads, yielding one entry per CDR3 protein. The profile shows approximately 800,000 distinct CDR3 sequences, roughly 25% of them singletons. This sample was shared with a second study, whose subject was T cells of mothers and their children.

Sequencing used blood. The receptor set was obtained from a boy between 10 and 17 years old in good health.

This clonotype came up a few times. This chain links TRBV7-9 with TRBJ1-2; 7 bases line up with TRBD1. CDR1 is SEHNR, CDR2 FQNEAQ, per germline (reference sequence). This CDR3 has 13 amino acids. The V and J ends lost 5 bases and 8 bases, in that order; junction bases with no gene match: 8. The DNA for the CDR3 is TGTGCCAGCAGCCCCTCAGGGGGATGGGGCTACACCTTC. It specifies CASSPSGGWGYTF.

The chain couples TRBV20-1 to TRBJ1-4; D call uncertain. CDR1 and CDR2 from the germline V gene are DFQATT and SNEGSKA (reference sequence). The CDR3 is made up of 13 amino acids. V lost 5 bases and J lost 8, with 15 bases in between. The chain's CDR3 is CSASLPGSEKLFF. CDR3 bases: TGCAGTGCTTCCCTTCCGGGATCCGAAAAACTGTTTTTT.

The table lists this clonotype with a few counts. V gene TRBV6-2 or TRBV6-3 combines with J gene TRBJ2-5; 9 bases map to TRBD1. Matching the DNA end better, TRBJ2-1 makes the J call doubtful. The CDR3 runs 14 residues. CDR1 is MNHEY and CDR2 is SVGEGT in the germline V gene. The CDR3 loop reads CASSYNRGLNEQFF. CDR3 in DNA: TGTGCCAGCAGTTATAACAGGGGGCTCAATGAGCAGTTCTTC.

Only a few counts were recorded for this clonotype. This chain links TRBV15 with TRBJ2-3; unclear D gene. The V gene's germline CDR1 is LNHNV and CDR2 YYDKDF (reference sequence). Trimming took off 1 base at V and 4 bases at J, with 3 bases between the two ends. The CDR3 totals 12 residues. CDR3 amino acids: CATSRAPDTQYF. In DNA, the CDR3 is TGTGCCACCAGCAGAGCTCCAGATACGCAGTATTTT.

This clonotype was observed a few times. The chain couples TRBV7-2 to TRBJ1-6, with D maybe TRBD1 (6 bases). The ends were cut back, 4 bases at V and 7 bases at J, with 11 bases in the middle. CDR3 length equals 14 residues. Germline V lookup: CDR1 SGHTA, CDR2 FQGNSA. CDR3 in amino acids: CASSYRVSNSPLHF. Written as DNA, the CDR3 is TGTGCCAGCAGCTACAGGGTTTCGAATTCACCCCTCCACTTT.

This clonotype was found a few times. V and J are TRBV7-9 and TRBJ2-1; 8 bases are a match to TRBD1. CDR1 and CDR2 (germline): SEHNR, FQNEAQ (reference sequence). The CDR3 length is 17 residues. J lost 0 bases, V lost 1 base, and 5 bases had no gene match. As DNA, the CDR3 is TGTGCCAGCAGCTTAGGTCGGGACAGGAGCTCCTACAATGAGCAGTTCTTC. This gives the protein CASSLGRDRSSYNEQFF.

At least ten counts were recorded for this clonotype. The chain links TRBV11-2 to TRBJ2-1; D call uncertain. The CDR3 is made up of 15 amino acids. Trimming cost V 5 bases and J 0 bases, with 11 bases left between them. CDR1 is SGHAT, CDR2 FQNNGV, per germline. CDR3 region: CASSPSSSSYNEQFF. The CDR3, as DNA: TGTGCCAGCAGCCCCTCCTCCAGCTCCTACAATGAGCAGTTCTTC.

The table lists this clonotype with a few counts. V and J are TRBV15 and TRBJ2-5; D is uncertain. CDR1 is LNHNV, CDR2 YYDKDF, per germline (reference sequence). V dropped 2 bases and J dropped 1 base, with 11 bases sitting between them. The length of the CDR3 is 15 residues. CDR3 nucleotide sequence: TGTGCCACCAGCAGAAGAAGGACGGCCCAAGAGACCCAGTACTTC. As protein: CATSRRRTAQETQYF.

The chain recombines TRBV9 with TRBJ2-5, with D hard to call. The J call may not be correct, given that the DNA end is closer to TRBJ2-1. This CDR3 is built from 15 residues. Germline V gene lookup returns CDR1 SGDLS and CDR2 YYNGEE. The DNA for the CDR3 is TGTGCCAGCAGCGTAGACGGAACGTTATACAATGAGCAGTTCTTC. Protein: CASSVDGTLYNEQFF.

V and J are TRBV5-4 and TRBJ1-1; perhaps TRBD1 as D (6 bases). V was shortened by 3 bases and J by 2 bases, with 20 bases between the two germline ends. The CDR3 is made up of 17 amino acids. CDR1 is SGHNT and CDR2 is YYREEE in the germline V gene (reference sequence). The CDR3 loop reads CASSWVPGADGNTEAFF. For the CDR3, the DNA is TGTGCCAGCAGCTGGGTCCCAGGGGCCGATGGTAACACTGAAGCTTTCTTT.

The rearrangement uses TRBV28 and TRBJ2-1, with 7 bases lining up with TRBD1. The CDR3 contains 16 residues. The ends lost 7 bases at V and 4 bases at J; junction bases unmatched: 13. Per the germline V gene, CDR1 is MDHEN and CDR2 is SYDVKM. The CDR3 loop is CASTDTAKGAYNEQFF. CDR3 sequence (DNA): TGTGCCAGCACCGACACGGCGAAGGGGGCTTACAATGAGCAGTTCTTC.